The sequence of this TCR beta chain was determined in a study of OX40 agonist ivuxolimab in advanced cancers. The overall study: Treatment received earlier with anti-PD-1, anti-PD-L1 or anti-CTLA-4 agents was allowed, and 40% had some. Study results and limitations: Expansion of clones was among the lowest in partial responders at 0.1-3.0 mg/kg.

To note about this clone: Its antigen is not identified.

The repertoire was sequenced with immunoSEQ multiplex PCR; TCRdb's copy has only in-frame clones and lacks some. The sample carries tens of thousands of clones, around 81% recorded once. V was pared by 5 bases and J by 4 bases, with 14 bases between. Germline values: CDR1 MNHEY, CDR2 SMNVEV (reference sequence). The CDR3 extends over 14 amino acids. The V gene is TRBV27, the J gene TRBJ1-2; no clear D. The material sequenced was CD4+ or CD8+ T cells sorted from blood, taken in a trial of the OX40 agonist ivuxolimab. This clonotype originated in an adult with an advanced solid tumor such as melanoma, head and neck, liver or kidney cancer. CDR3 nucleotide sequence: TGTGCCAGCAGTACGGACGGGATTCCCTATGGCTACACCTTC. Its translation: CASSTDGIPYGYTF.